The 5 T cell receptor beta chains listed next were all sequenced from one sample in a study of cytomegalovirus exposure and HLA in healthy donors. Method: immunoSEQ multiplex PCR; TCRdb's copy keeps in-frame clones and lacks some. This table holds some 45,000 clones, roughly nine tenths found once. The material sequenced was PBMCs. These receptors were taken from a man aged 18 to 30 in good health and CMV-seronegative.

The chain recombines TRBV19 with TRBJ2-7; 11 nucleotides align to TRBD2. The CDR3 runs to 15 residues. From germline, CDR1 is LNHDA and CDR2 SQIVND (reference sequence). Trimming took 5 bases from V and 5 from J; bases not matched to a gene: 8. CDR3 sequence reads: CASSGSSGRFNEQYF. The CDR3 bases are TGTGCCAGTAGTGGATCTAGCGGGAGGTTCAACGAGCAGTACTTC.

The genes are TRBV27 and TRBJ1-5; TRBD1 agrees at 10 bases. Losses at the gene ends were 6 bases for V and 2 bases for J; bases not matched to a gene: 4. CDR3 length: 15 amino acids. Looked up from germline, CDR1 is MNHEY and CDR2 is SMNVEV (reference sequence). The chain's CDR3 is CASRTGTGGNQPQHF. The CDR3 DNA follows: TGTGCCAGCAGGACTGGGACAGGGGGCAATCAGCCCCAGCATTTT.

Written as DNA, the CDR3 is TGTGCCAGCAGCTTGGGCGGAATAGGCTATGGCTACACCTTC. Amino acids: CASSLGGIGYGYTF. This chain joins TRBV5-4 and TRBJ1-2; D unclear. Trimming took 0 bases from V and 4 from J, leaving 10 bases between them. CDR1 SGHNT and CDR2 YYREEE come from the germline V gene (reference sequence). The CDR3 length is 14 residues.

This clone was observed a handful of times. For the CDR3, the DNA is TGTGCCAGCAGTAGAGCGGGAAGGAGCAATGAGCAGTTCTTC. Amino acids: CASSRAGRSNEQFF. V and J are TRBV6-5 and TRBJ2-1; 7 nucleotides agree with TRBD2. Trimming took 5 bases from V and 6 from J; bases not matched to a gene: 7. Germline V gene lookup returns CDR1 MNHEY and CDR2 SVGAGI. The CDR3 has 14 amino acids.

This clone was recorded once. This chain uses TRBV5-1 with TRBJ2-2; 8 positions match TRBD1. J lost 5 bases, V lost 1 base, and 7 bases had no gene match. This CDR3 is built from 16 residues. Germline assignment: CDR1 SGHRS and CDR2 YFSETQ. Here the CDR3 DNA reads TGCGCCAGCAGCTTGATCAGGGGGCGAGGAACCGGGGAGCTGTTTTTT. Residues: CASSLIRGRGTGELFF. The entire variable domain, with the rest obtained from reference TRBV5-1 and TRBJ2-2, is as follows: KAGVTQTPRYLIKTRGQQVTLSCSPISGHRSVSWYQQTPGQGLQFLFEYFSETQRNKGNFPGRFSGRQFSNSRSEMNVSTLELGDSALYLCASSLIRGRGTGELFFGEGSRLTVL.